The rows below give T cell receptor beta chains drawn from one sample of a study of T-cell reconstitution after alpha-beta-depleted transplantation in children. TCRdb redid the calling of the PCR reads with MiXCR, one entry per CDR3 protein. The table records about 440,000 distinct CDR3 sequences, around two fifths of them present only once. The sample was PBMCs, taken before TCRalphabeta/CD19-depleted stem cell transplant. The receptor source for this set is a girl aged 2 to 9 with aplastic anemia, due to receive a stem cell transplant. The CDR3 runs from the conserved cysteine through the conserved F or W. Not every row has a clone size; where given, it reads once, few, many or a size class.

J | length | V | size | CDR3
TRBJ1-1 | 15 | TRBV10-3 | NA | CAISENPNFNTEAFF
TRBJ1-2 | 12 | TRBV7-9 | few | CASSLMGQGYTF
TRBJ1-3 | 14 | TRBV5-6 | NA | CASSQEGSGNTIYF
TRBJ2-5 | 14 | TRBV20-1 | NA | CSARDFGGSETQYF
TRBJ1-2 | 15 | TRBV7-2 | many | CASSNHRGANYGYTF
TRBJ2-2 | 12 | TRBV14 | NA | CVSSQGVGELFF
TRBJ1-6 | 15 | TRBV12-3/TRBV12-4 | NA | CASTLTGAPGSPLHF
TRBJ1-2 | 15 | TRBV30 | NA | CAWAGQGRNRDGYTF
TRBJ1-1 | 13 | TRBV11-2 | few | CASSPSIRSEAFF
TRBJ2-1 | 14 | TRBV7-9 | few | CASSLMSAVNEQFF
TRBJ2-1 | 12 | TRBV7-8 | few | CASSLSVYEQFF
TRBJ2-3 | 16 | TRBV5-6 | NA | CASSLGQPSSTDTQYF
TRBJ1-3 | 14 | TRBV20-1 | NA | CSASRTGLGNTIYF
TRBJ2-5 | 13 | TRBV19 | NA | CASSRSYQETQYF
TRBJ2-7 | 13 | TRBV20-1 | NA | CSARNRLAVEQYF
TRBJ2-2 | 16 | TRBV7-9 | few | CASSLEGGRNTGELFF
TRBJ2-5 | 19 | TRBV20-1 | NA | CSAKPESDRPTHVEETQYF